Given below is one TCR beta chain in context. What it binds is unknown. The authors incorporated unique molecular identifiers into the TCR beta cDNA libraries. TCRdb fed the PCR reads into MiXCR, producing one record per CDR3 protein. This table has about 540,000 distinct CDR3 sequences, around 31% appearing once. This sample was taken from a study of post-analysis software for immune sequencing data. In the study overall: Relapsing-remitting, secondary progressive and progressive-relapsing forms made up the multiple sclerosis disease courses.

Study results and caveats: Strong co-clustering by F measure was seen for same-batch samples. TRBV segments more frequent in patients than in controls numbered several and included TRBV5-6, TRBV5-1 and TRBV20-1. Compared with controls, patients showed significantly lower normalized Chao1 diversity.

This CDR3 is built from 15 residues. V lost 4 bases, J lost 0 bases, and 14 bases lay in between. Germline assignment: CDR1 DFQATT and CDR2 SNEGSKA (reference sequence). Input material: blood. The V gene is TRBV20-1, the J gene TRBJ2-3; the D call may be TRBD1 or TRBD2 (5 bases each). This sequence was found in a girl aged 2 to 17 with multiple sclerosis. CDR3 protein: CSAKGWGPSTDTQYF. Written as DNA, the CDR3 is TGCAGTGCTAAGGGGTGGGGACCGAGCACAGATACGCAGTATTTT.